This T cell receptor beta chain derives from a study of blood T cells in healthy people across ages. General observations from the study: When set beside aged donors, long-lived donors presented more naive CD4+ cells and higher diversity. The recorded TCR beta diversity per million T cells decreased in a roughly linear manner with age.

Collection of 9.5 to 10 milliliters of peripheral blood was performed for each donor. Germline V CDR1 and CDR2: MNHEY, SVGAGI. This CDR3 contains 14 residues. Between the trimmed V and J ends, which lost 6 bases and 4 bases, there was a span of 15 bases. This clonotype is a singleton in its sample. Its antigen is currently unknown. A J-beta primer mix and a sample-barcoded 5' primer were used in a second PCR of about 7 to 12 cycles. Template switching added a 12-random-nucleotide identifier to every cDNA molecule. One entry per CDR3 protein, called by TCRdb with MiXCR from the 5' RACE reads. Here the sample spans hundreds of thousands of distinct CDR3 sequences, approximately 30% being singletons.

The sequence was collected from a woman of 80 years or more in good health. Sequenced sample: blood. This chain uses TRBV6-5 with TRBJ1-2, with D tentatively TRBD1 (6 bases). The CDR3 DNA reads as TGTGCCAGCAGAGGCGTAGGGGGTGGCTATGGCTACACCTTC. The encoded protein is CASRGVGGGYGYTF.